One and the same sample provided the 28 T cell receptor beta chains below, sequenced in a study of neurological immune-mediated disorders. Time point defined: longitudinal time-point 1 (baseline). TCRdb fed the 5' RACE reads into MiXCR, producing one record per CDR3 protein. The data show 55,000 to 70,000 distinct CDR3 sequences, roughly 10% seen once. Sequencing used PBMCs. The receptors come from a male donor with HTLV-1-associated myelopathy (HAM/TSP).

This clonotype was picked up many times. The CDR3 here is CASSLAGGIYNEQFF. The CDR3 DNA sequence: TGTGCCAGCAGTTTGGCGGGGGGTATTTACAATGAGCAGTTCTTC. The chain couples TRBV12-3 or TRBV12-4 to TRBJ2-1; 8 bases map to TRBD2. The CDR3 is 15 amino acids. J lost 4 bases, V lost 3 bases, and 5 bases had no gene match.

This clonotype was observed many times. This chain joins TRBV12-3 or TRBV12-4 and TRBJ1-1, with TRBD1 matching 7 bases. The V segment lost 7 bases and the J segment 5 bases; nucleotides outside the gene matches: 7. CDR3 size: 13 residues. Here the CDR3 reads CASTLQGWTEAFF. Here the CDR3 DNA reads TGTGCCAGCACCCTACAGGGGTGGACTGAAGCTTTCTTT.

There are many counts of this clonotype. V is TRBV19 and J is TRBJ1-1; no firm D call. There are 13 residues in the CDR3. V gave up 6 bases and J gave up 0 bases, with 8 bases separating them. Per germline, CDR1 LNHDA and CDR2 SQIVND (reference sequence). In nucleotides, the CDR3 is TGTGCCAGTAGCGCTTATATGAACACTGAAGCTTTCTTT. Encoded protein: CASSAYMNTEAFF.

This clonotype was detected many times. The chain links TRBV5-6 to TRBJ2-1, with TRBD2 as a possible D gene (5 bases). V shed 4 bases and J shed 6 bases, with 11 bases lying between them. The CDR3 has 13 residues. Per germline, CDR1 SGHDT and CDR2 YYEEEE. CDR3 region: CASSHVEGNEQFF. The CDR3 DNA follows: TGTGCCAGCAGCCATGTTGAGGGCAATGAGCAGTTCTTC.

In this sample, this clonotype turned up many times. One end of the junction fails to match germline, which may point to a read error. The chain is built from TRBV20-1 and TRBJ2-5, with TRBD2 matching 7 bases. This CDR3 contains 12 residues. CDR1 is DFQATT, CDR2 SNEGSKA, per germline (reference sequence). The CDR3 nucleotides read TGCAGTACTAGGGGCGGGAGAGAGACCCAGTACTTC. It yields the protein CSTRGGRETQYF.

This clonotype was picked up many times. The genes are TRBV5-1 and TRBJ1-2; D uncertain. Germline V gene data show CDR1 as SGHRS and CDR2 as YFSETQ. Trimming left V 1 base short and J 3 bases short, with 10 bases between. The length of the CDR3 is 14 residues. This chain's CDR3 is CASSLFGRDYGYTF. CDR3 coding DNA: TGCGCCAGCAGCTTGTTCGGGCGGGACTATGGCTACACCTTC.

The rearrangement links TRBV5-6 to TRBJ2-2; D gene uncertain. The CDR3 runs 13 residues. CDR1 SGHDT and CDR2 YYEEEE come from the germline V gene. Trimming left V 4 bases short and J 6 bases short, with 10 bases between. The CDR3 nucleotides are TGTGCCAGCAGCCAAGCCCCGCCCGGGGAGCTGTTTTTT. It encodes CASSQAPPGELFF.

This clonotype was seen at least ten times. This rearrangement joins TRBV20-1 to TRBJ2-1, with 11 bases that match TRBD1. The V segment lost 5 bases and the J segment 8 bases; nucleotides outside the gene matches: 11. The CDR3 sequence is 15 residues long. Germline CDR1 and CDR2: DFQATT and SNEGSKA (reference sequence). The DNA for the CDR3 is TGCAGTGCTCCTCCGGGACAGGGGGTTTCTCATGAGCAGTTCTTC. This translates into CSAPPGQGVSHEQFF.

The chain has TRBV27 and TRBJ2-1, with D hard to call. This CDR3 contains 13 residues. Germline V gene data show CDR1 as MNHEY and CDR2 as SMNVEV (reference sequence). Trimming removed 2 bases at V and 4 bases at J, with 6 bases between. CDR3 coding DNA: TGTGCCAGCAGTTTAGAGCCGTACAATGAGCAGTTCTTC. Its translation is CASSLEPYNEQFF.

Many counts were recorded for this clonotype. This chain links TRBV7-6 with TRBJ1-1, with D hard to call. The CDR3 has 15 residues. V gave up 1 base and J gave up 2 bases, with 11 bases separating them. Germline lookup yields CDR1 SGHVS and CDR2 FNYEAQ. The CDR3 loop is CASSLVSGPNTEAFF. In DNA form, the CDR3 reads TGTGCCAGCAGCTTAGTTTCGGGTCCCAACACTGAAGCTTTCTTT.

This clonotype was observed at least ten times. This CDR3 is CASSAPGRGISPQYF. DNA of the CDR3: TGTGCCAGCAGCGCGCCGGGACGCGGAATTTCTCCCCAGTACTTC. The gene calls are TRBV7-2 and TRBJ2-5, with D possibly called TRBD1 or TRBD2 (5 bases each). V was clipped by 5 bases and J by 9 bases, with 22 bases between them. This CDR3 region has 15 residues. Germline CDR1 and CDR2: SGHTA and FQGNSA.

This clonotype was found many times. The V gene is TRBV29-1, the J gene TRBJ1-1; D gene unclear. V gave up 0 bases and J gave up 3 bases, with 8 bases separating them. Germline V gives CDR1 SQVTM, CDR2 ANQGSEA. The CDR3 is 13 residues long. This CDR3 reads CSVEEHTDTEAFF. The CDR3 DNA sequence: TGCAGCGTTGAAGAACATACGGACACTGAAGCTTTCTTT.

About this clonotype itself: Just one base apart from a much larger clone, this may be a read error. The chain combines TRBV6-6 with TRBJ1-1; no reliable D call. Germline values: CDR1 MNHNY, CDR2 SVGAGI (reference sequence). This CDR3 has 11 residues. The DNA for the CDR3 is TGTGACAGCAGTTACTCCCAGGAAGCTTTCTTT. Translated, it gives CDSSYSQEAFF.

For this clonotype: Just one base apart from a much larger clone, this may be a read error. The chain has TRBV19 and TRBJ1-6; D unclear. The CDR3 runs 19 residues. The germline V gene has CDR1 LNHDA and CDR2 SQIVND (reference sequence). The V and J ends lost 7 bases and 0 bases respectively, with 22 bases between them. The CDR3 sequence: CASTPVGFDWSSYNSPLHF. The DNA of the CDR3 is TGTGCCAGTACCCCCGTGGGGTTCGACTGGAGCTCCTATAATTCACCCCTCCACTTT.

The chain employs TRBV4-3 and TRBJ2-3, with no clear D. The V and J ends lost 0 bases and 2 bases respectively, with 12 bases between them. Germline-derived CDR1 and CDR2 are LGHNA and YSLEER. The CDR3 spans 16 residues. This chain's CDR3 is CASSQDLAFNTDTQYF. CDR3 DNA: TGCGCCAGCAGCCAAGATTTAGCTTTTAACACAGATACGCAGTATTTT.

In its sample, this clonotype was seen many times. The CDR3 reads CASSLAGGGYTF. CDR3 coding DNA: TGTGCCAGCAGCTTAGCAGGGGGTGGCTACACCTTC. The chain is built from TRBV7-2 and TRBJ1-2; tentative D call: TRBD1 (6 bases). The CDR3 loop spans 12 amino acids. The V and J ends lost 0 bases and 7 bases respectively, with 6 bases between them. The germline gives CDR1 SGHTA, CDR2 FQGNSA.

Ten or more counts support this clonotype. The rearrangement uses TRBV5-1 and TRBJ2-3; D gene uncertain. The V gene lost 1 base and the J gene lost 0 bases, with 24 bases spanning the gap. The CDR3 runs 20 residues. Germline values: CDR1 SGHRS, CDR2 YFSETQ. The CDR3 is CASSLWDPGLQLISTDTQYF. CDR3 DNA sequence: TGCGCCAGCAGCTTGTGGGATCCCGGGCTACAGCTCATTAGCACAGATACGCAGTATTTT.

This chain links TRBV5-1 with TRBJ2-7; TRBD1 aligns across 9 bases. CDR3 length equals 15 residues. Germline lookup yields CDR1 SGHRS and CDR2 YFSETQ. V dropped 3 bases and J dropped 7; count of bases not matched to a gene: 11. The chain's CDR3 is CASSSRTGAMGEQYF. The CDR3 bases are TGCGCCAGCAGCTCGCGGACAGGGGCGATGGGGGAGCAGTACTTC.

This clonotype showed up many times. J is TRBJ1-5 and V is TRBV10-3; D ambiguous. V lost 4 bases, J lost 6 bases, and 13 bases lay in between. Germline V gene data show CDR1 as ENHRY and CDR2 as SYGVKD. This CDR3 spans 14 amino acids. The CDR3 is CAISGNWGGQPQHF. CDR3 bases: TGTGCCATCAGTGGGAATTGGGGAGGTCAGCCCCAGCATTTT.

About this clonotype: With a much larger clone just one base away, this may be a read error. The V call is TRBV12-3 or TRBV12-4, the J call TRBJ2-7; 12 bases align to TRBD1. Trimming removed 5 bases from V and 7 bases from J; junction bases left unmatched: 12. This CDR3 spans 16 amino acids. The CDR3 region is CASSPLSGTGGWEQYF. DNA of the CDR3: TGTGCCAGCAGTCCCCTCTCCGGGACAGGGGGCTGGGAGCAGTACTTC.

This clonotype was found many times. The rearrangement uses TRBV5-1 and TRBJ1-5; the D gene is possibly TRBD1 (5 bases). Germline CDR1 SGHRS, CDR2 YFSETQ. The CDR3 is 14 amino acids. Deletions cut 1 base from V and 5 bases from J, with 10 bases between. CDR3 in amino acids: CASSLSWDHQPQHF. CDR3 sequence (DNA): TGCGCCAGCAGCTTGAGCTGGGACCATCAGCCCCAGCATTTT.

By share, this clonotype counts as medium-sized. In DNA, the CDR3 is TGCGCCAGCAGCTTGGGTCAGACGATCTCCTATGGCTACACCTTC. Amino acids: CASSLGQTISYGYTF. V gene TRBV5-1 combines with J gene TRBJ1-2; D gene ambiguous. V lost 0 bases and J lost 4, with 13 bases in between. The CDR3 covers 15 residues. Germline V CDR1 and CDR2: SGHRS, YFSETQ.

This clonotype was picked up many times. V and J are TRBV5-1 and TRBJ2-5; 7 positions match TRBD1. CDR3 size: 13 residues. The germline CDR1 and CDR2 sequences are SGHRS and YFSETQ. The V and J ends lost 1 base and 5 bases, in that order; junction bases with no gene match: 2. The CDR3 bases are TGCGCCAGCAGCTTGACAGGGGTGGAGACCCAGTACTTC. Translated: CASSLTGVETQYF.

This clonotype was seen repeatedly, ten times or more. The rearrangement links TRBV7-9 to TRBJ2-1; D is unresolved. This CDR3 region has 14 residues. Germline V CDR1 and CDR2: SEHNR, FQNEAQ (reference sequence). V was clipped by 1 base and J by 3 bases, with 7 bases between them. The CDR3 nucleotides read TGTGCCAGCAGCTTAGAGACACACTACAATGAGCAGTTCTTC. Translating gives CASSLETHYNEQFF.

This clonotype came up many times. The CDR3 is CASSFTGGNTDTQYF. For the CDR3, the DNA is TGTGCCAGCAGCTTCACGGGGGGGAACACAGATACGCAGTATTTT. The chain combines TRBV7-2 with TRBJ2-3, with 8 bases fitting TRBD2. Trimming cost V 3 bases and J 2 bases; bases outside gene matches: 4. Germline CDR1 and CDR2: SGHTA and FQGNSA. The CDR3 loop spans 15 amino acids.

This clonotype was observed at least ten times. The chain recombines TRBV29-1 with TRBJ1-4; unclear D gene. The V gene's germline CDR1 is SQVTM and CDR2 ANQGSEA. The V end lost 4 bases, the J end lost 7 bases, and 7 bases lay between the germline ends. This CDR3 is built from 11 residues. The chain's CDR3 is CSVVEGEKLFF. CDR3 DNA: TGCAGCGTTGTGGAGGGTGAAAAACTGTTTTTT.

The table lists this clonotype with many counts. CDR3 coding DNA: TGCAGTGCCACACAGGGGGGGGCAGATACGCAGTATTTT. Its translation is CSATQGGADTQYF. The chain combines TRBV20-1 with TRBJ2-3, with TRBD1 as a possible D gene (8 bases). This CDR3 comprises 13 residues. V was clipped by 6 bases and J by 4 bases, with 14 bases between them. The V gene's germline CDR1 is DFQATT and CDR2 SNEGSKA (reference sequence).

This clonotype was counted ten times or more. This chain links TRBV5-1 with TRBJ2-5; unclear D gene. The CDR3 is 14 amino acids. CDR1 is SGHRS and CDR2 is YFSETQ in the germline V gene. V dropped 5 bases and J dropped 4 bases, with 15 bases sitting between them. In nucleotides, the CDR3 is TGCGCCAGCAGTCCCACGCACACACCAGAGACCCAGTACTTC. Protein product: CASSPTHTPETQYF. Full variable domain (remainder filled in from reference TRBV5-1 and TRBJ2-5): KAGVTQTPRYLIKTRGQQVTLSCSPISGHRSVSWYQQTPGQGLQFLFEYFSETQRNKGNFPGRFSGRQFSNSRSEMNVSTLELGDSALYLCASSPTHTPETQYFGPGTRLLVL.